The 14 T cell receptor beta chains given below trace back to one sample, sequenced in a study of T cell repertoires in cytomegalovirus infection. One entry per CDR3 protein results from TCRdb running MiXCR on the reads. The sample holds about 740,000 distinct CDR3 sequences, under 40% seen once. Sequencing was performed on PBMCs. These receptors were collected from a human donor in good health (CMV status not recorded). Some clones in this sample may be carry-over from other donors' samples.

The J gene is TRBJ2-1, the V gene TRBV12-3 or TRBV12-4; 8 bases match TRBD2. Trimming removed 6 bases from V and 10 bases from J; junction bases left unmatched: 20. This CDR3 is built from 17 residues. CDR3 nucleotides: TGTGCCAGCAGGCCCCACCGAGCGGGAGTATCCCCAATGGAGCAGTTCTTC. It codes for CASRPHRAGVSPMEQFF.

Concerning this clonotype itself: One junction end disagrees with the germline gene, perhaps due to a read error. The rearrangement uses TRBV7-7 and TRBJ2-5; the D is unclear. CDR1 SSHAT and CDR2 FNYEAQ come from the germline V gene (reference sequence). The CDR3 runs 13 residues. In DNA, the CDR3 is TGTGCTAGCAGCACCGCTCCTCTGGGTTCCCAGTACTTC. Amino acid sequence: CASSTAPLGSQYF.

The V gene is TRBV5-4, the J gene TRBJ2-3; 8 nucleotides align to TRBD2. The CDR3 is made up of 16 amino acids. V shed 2 bases, J shed 4 bases, and the junction held 9 bases outside the gene matches. CDR1 is SGHNT, CDR2 YYREEE, per germline (reference sequence). CDR3 sequence reads: CASSFEAGAGADTQYF. DNA for the CDR3: TGTGCCAGCAGCTTTGAAGCGGGAGCAGGCGCAGATACGCAGTATTTT.

With regard to this clonotype: It may be a read error: a sequence one base away is much more abundant. CDR3 sequence reads: CASSRSRGSKEQFF. Here the CDR3 DNA reads TGTGCCAGCAGCCGATCCCGGGGTTCGAAGGAGCAGTTCTTC. The J gene is TRBJ2-1, the V gene TRBV7-9, with D perhaps matching TRBD2 (5 bases). This CDR3 spans 14 amino acids. The germline V and J ends were trimmed by 5 bases and 10 bases, with 18 bases remaining between them. Germline CDR1 SEHNR, CDR2 FQNEAQ (reference sequence).

Details on this clonotype: This CDR3 is missing its conserved last phenylalanine or tryptophan, likely due to a read error. The chain combines TRBV14 with TRBJ1-3; D is unclear. The V and J ends lost 2 bases and 4 bases respectively, with 3 bases between them. The CDR3 has 12 amino acids. Germline V gene sequence: CDR1 SGHDN, CDR2 FVKESK. The CDR3 loop is CASSQPGNTIYS. CDR3 nucleotide sequence: TGTGCCAGCAGCCAACCCGGAAACACCATATATTCT.

Comment on this clonotype: This is likely a read error, given that the CDR3 carries no conserved phenylalanine or tryptophan at its end. The chain links TRBV7-2 to TRBJ2-1; D uncertain. V was shortened by 0 bases and J by 7 bases, with 16 bases between the two germline ends. Per germline, CDR1 SGHTA and CDR2 FQGNSA. This CDR3 is built from 16 residues. Here the CDR3 DNA reads TGTGCCAGCAGCTTAGCGCTACGACTCTTGAAGAATGAGCAGTTCTTA. It specifies CASSLALRLLKNEQFL.

V gene TRBV29-1 combines with J gene TRBJ1-3; 7 nucleotides agree with TRBD1. This CDR3 comprises 17 residues. Germline V lookup: CDR1 SQVTM, CDR2 ANQGSEA. V dropped 0 bases and J dropped 6; count of bases not matched to a gene: 14. CDR3 protein: CSVEDRRVRGPVNTIYF. Here the CDR3 DNA reads TGCAGCGTTGAAGATCGGCGCGTAAGGGGGCCTGTAAACACCATATATTTT.

This clonotype has just a few counts. The V and J genes are TRBV27 and TRBJ2-7; D is uncertain. Germline CDR1 is MNHEY and CDR2 is SMNVEV (reference sequence). V was cut by 4 bases and J by 0 bases, with 13 bases left in between. This CDR3 has 15 residues. In DNA form, the CDR3 reads TGTGCCAGCAGTTCCCGCCTTAAGAGCTCCTACGAGCAGTACTTC. This sequence encodes CASSSRLKSSYEQYF.

The table lists this clonotype with a few counts. V usage is TRBV7-2 and J usage is TRBJ2-7, with TRBD1 as a possible D gene (5 bases). CDR1 and CDR2 from the germline V gene are SGHTA and FQGNSA. The CDR3 runs 14 residues. Trimming took off 4 bases at V and 7 bases at J, with 17 bases between the two ends. The CDR3 loop is CASSSLGVRGEQYF. The CDR3 DNA reads as TGTGCCAGCAGCTCGTTAGGGGTGCGAGGAGAGCAGTACTTC.

This clonotype was seen more than once but under ten times. The CDR3 nucleotides read TGTGCCAGCAGTTTAATTCCAGGGCCCTATCAGCCCCAGCATTTT. Its protein is CASSLIPGPYQPQHF. The gene calls are TRBV28 and TRBJ1-5; perhaps TRBD1 as D (5 bases). The CDR3 runs to 15 residues. CDR1 is MDHEN, CDR2 SYDVKM, per germline. The ends were cut back, 2 bases at V and 5 bases at J, with 13 bases in the middle.

This clonotype was recorded a few times. This chain uses TRBV10-3 with TRBJ2-6; no clear D. Trimming left V 5 bases short and J 2 bases short, with 10 bases between. The CDR3 covers 15 residues. In germline, CDR1 is ENHRY, CDR2 SYGVKD. The CDR3 protein is CAISPIDPGANVLTF. CDR3 nucleotides: TGTGCCATCAGTCCGATAGACCCTGGGGCCAACGTCCTGACTTTC.

In its sample, this clonotype was seen many times. This chain joins TRBV12-3 or TRBV12-4 and TRBJ2-7, with TRBD2 identical over 13 bases. This CDR3 is 15 amino acids long. V was clipped by 5 bases and J by 4 bases; unmatched bases: 5. The CDR3 protein is CASSTGLAGVYEQYF. The CDR3 nucleotides read TGTGCCAGCAGTACAGGACTAGCGGGAGTTTACGAGCAGTACTTC.

This clonotype was observed a handful of times. V is TRBV28 and J is TRBJ1-2; D is ambiguous. V dropped 11 bases and J dropped 4 bases, with 14 bases sitting between them. The germline V gene has CDR1 MDHEN and CDR2 SYDVKM. The CDR3 covers 12 residues. CDR3 coding DNA: TGTGCCTTATTAGGATCTCCCTATGGCTACACCTTC. This gives the protein CALLGSPYGYTF.

The CDR3 loop is CASSLVGGGTYEQYF. The CDR3 DNA sequence: TGTGCCAGCAGCTTGGTTGGGGGGGGGACCTACGAGCAGTACTTC. The V call is TRBV5-5, the J call TRBJ2-7, with TRBD2 identical over 7 bases. The CDR3 has 15 residues. J lost 2 bases, V lost 0 bases, and 5 bases had no gene match. CDR1 and CDR2 (germline): SGHKS, YYEKEE (reference sequence).